The 16 T cell receptor beta chains below come from one sample, sequenced in a study of shared clonotypes between healthy human individuals. Measured with immunoSEQ multiplex PCR; TCRdb has only the in-frame clones, and not every one. This table has around 1,900,000 clones, approximately 92% appearing once. CD8 cells regarded as naive lacked CD45RO, were positively chosen for CCR7, and omitted terminally differentiated effector memory CD45RA+ cells. Sample: naive CD8+ T cells from PBMCs. These receptors came from a man younger than 35 in good health. Some clones in this sample may be carry-over from other donors' samples.

The genes are TRBV11-3 and TRBJ2-1; D is possibly TRBD2 (5 bases). Germline assignment: CDR1 SGHNT and CDR2 YENEEA. The CDR3 length is 12 residues. The V gene lost 0 bases and the J gene lost 10 bases, with 7 bases spanning the gap. The DNA for the CDR3 is TGTGCCAGCAGCTTAGAACGGGGAGAGCAGTTCTTC. This sequence encodes CASSLERGEQFF.

CDR3 in amino acids: CSVEGGRGNEQFF. CDR3 coding DNA: TGCAGCGTTGAGGGCGGGCGGGGGAATGAGCAGTTCTTC. The gene calls are TRBV29-1 and TRBJ2-1; 7 bases are shared with TRBD2. The germline CDR1 and CDR2 sequences are SQVTM and ANQGSEA. V gave up 3 bases and J gave up 7 bases; unmatched junction bases: 6. The CDR3 consists of 13 residues.

This sequence joins TRBV11-2 and TRBJ2-7; 8 bases line up with TRBD2. V trimming: 4 bases; J trimming: 1 base; junction bases outside the gene matches: 9. Germline assignment: CDR1 SGHAT and CDR2 FQNNGV. The CDR3 has 16 residues. CDR3: CASSSTRASGSYEQYF. CDR3 DNA: TGTGCCAGCAGCTCGACCCGGGCTAGCGGGTCCTACGAGCAGTACTTC.

About this clone itself: Other DNA sequences within the sample encode an identical CDR3. The gene calls are TRBV28 and TRBJ2-7, with 10 bases matching TRBD1. The germline V gene has CDR1 MDHEN and CDR2 SYDVKM. V lost 5 bases, J lost 2 bases, and 3 bases stayed unmatched. The CDR3 is made up of 14 amino acids. This CDR3 reads CASSLTGGTYEQYF. The CDR3 coding sequence is TGTGCCAGCAGTCTGACAGGGGGCACCTACGAGCAGTACTTC. The full variable domain, its missing parts supplied by reference TRBV28 and TRBJ2-7, is DVKVTQSSRYLVKRTGEKVFLECVQDMDHENMFWYRQDPGLGLRLIYFSYDVKMKEKGDIPEGYSVSREKKERFSLILESASTNQTSMYLCASSLTGGTYEQYFGPGTRLTVT.

The chain employs TRBV4-1 and TRBJ2-5; 8 positions match TRBD2. The CDR3 sequence is 16 residues long. The V segment lost 1 base and the J segment 5 bases; nucleotides outside the gene matches: 9. The germline V gene encodes CDR1 MGHRA and CDR2 YSYEKL. The chain's CDR3 is CASSQADGRAWETQYF. In DNA form, the CDR3 reads TGCGCCAGCAGCCAAGCCGACGGGAGGGCCTGGGAGACCCAGTACTTC.

The chain is built from TRBV27 and TRBJ1-3; D unresolved. The CDR3 is 14 amino acids. The germline V and J ends were trimmed by 0 bases and 0 bases, with 3 bases remaining between them. Germline CDR1 MNHEY, CDR2 SMNVEV (reference sequence). CDR3 loop: CASSLSNSGNTIYF. The CDR3 nucleotides read TGTGCCAGCAGTTTATCTAACTCTGGAAACACCATATATTTT.

This chain connects TRBV13 to TRBJ2-2, with TRBD2 matching 11 bases. This CDR3 contains 18 residues. Germline CDR1 reads PRHDT; CDR2 reads FYEKMQ (reference sequence). Losses at the gene ends were 5 bases for V and 1 base for J; bases not matched to a gene: 9. CDR3 sequence reads: CASSEGLAALRNTGELFF. The CDR3, as DNA: TGTGCCAGCAGCGAGGGACTAGCGGCACTCCGGAACACCGGGGAGCTGTTTTTT.

The chain joins TRBV27 to TRBJ2-1, with 10 positions matching TRBD2. Germline loops: CDR1 MNHEY, CDR2 SMNVEV (reference sequence). The CDR3 is 16 amino acids. V gave up 5 bases and J gave up 11 bases; unmatched junction bases: 15. The CDR3 DNA is TGTGCCAGCAGTCCCCGGGGAGCGGGAGGGCAATTTCAGCAGTTCTTC. This encodes CASSPRGAGGQFQQFF.

The rearrangement links TRBV7-9 to TRBJ2-1; 9 bases match TRBD1. The CDR3 contains 14 residues. V was pared by 3 bases and J by 8 bases, with 5 bases of the junction left unmatched. Germline CDR1 reads SEHNR; CDR2 reads FQNEAQ (reference sequence). In DNA form, the CDR3 reads TGTGCCAGCAGCTTGGGGACAGGGAGGGATGAGCAGTTCTTC. Protein: CASSLGTGRDEQFF.

This chain uses TRBV6-6 with TRBJ2-2, with D perhaps matching TRBD2 (5 bases). Trimming removed 6 bases at V and 1 base at J, with 15 bases between. Per germline, CDR1 MNHNY and CDR2 SVGAGI (reference sequence). The CDR3 runs 16 residues. CDR3 bases: TGTGCCAGCAGAGACCCGCTAGGACTGAACACCGGGGAGCTGTTTTTT. It translates to CASRDPLGLNTGELFF.

V usage is TRBV19 and J usage is TRBJ2-1; perhaps TRBD2 as D (5 bases). Germline CDR1 reads LNHDA; CDR2 reads SQIVND (reference sequence). This CDR3 is built from 16 residues. Trimming removed 1 base from V and 7 bases from J, with 17 bases in between. The CDR3 sequence is CASSIVQRKVMNEQFF. The DNA for the CDR3 is TGTGCCAGTAGTATAGTACAGCGGAAGGTGATGAATGAGCAGTTCTTC.

J is TRBJ2-7 and V is TRBV11-2, with 10 nucleotides matching TRBD2. V shed 6 bases and J 6 bases; nucleotides not matched to a gene: 11. Germline CDR1 is SGHAT and CDR2 is FQNNGV. The CDR3 sequence is 15 residues long. DNA of the CDR3: TGTGCCAGCAGTTTGAGCGGGAGGGCCGTTCTCGAGCAGTACTTC. It yields the protein CASSLSGRAVLEQYF.

The chain employs TRBV5-6 and TRBJ2-1; no clear D gene. In germline, CDR1 is SGHDT, CDR2 YYEEEE. CDR3 size: 14 residues. Trimming pared 0 bases from V and 10 bases from J, leaving 14 bases between. CDR3: CASSLGAVVREQFF. Written as DNA, the CDR3 is TGTGCCAGCAGCTTGGGGGCCGTTGTGCGAGAGCAGTTCTTC.

V gene TRBV7-8 combines with J gene TRBJ2-1, with 13 positions matching TRBD2. The CDR3 consists of 19 residues. With 1 base clipped from V and 9 bases from J, the junction kept 15 bases outside the gene matches. Germline V lookup: CDR1 SGHVS, CDR2 FQNEAQ. CDR3 loop: CASSLEGGPTSGRESEQFF. The DNA for the CDR3 is TGTGCCAGCAGCTTAGAAGGGGGCCCCACTAGCGGGAGGGAGAGTGAGCAGTTCTTC.

With respect to this clone: This specimen includes other DNA sequences encoding the same CDR3. The chain couples TRBV7-9 to TRBJ2-7; 7 bases match TRBD2. V shed 3 bases, J shed 1 base, and the junction held 6 bases outside the gene matches. This CDR3 has 15 amino acids. Germline CDR1 SEHNR, CDR2 FQNEAQ (reference sequence). The DNA of the CDR3 is TGTGCCAGCAGCTTGGCTAGCGGCCTATCCTACGAGCAGTACTTC. It is translated as CASSLASGLSYEQYF.

J is TRBJ2-7 and V is TRBV4-1; TRBD1 might be the D (5 bases). Germline lookup yields CDR1 MGHRA and CDR2 YSYEKL. The germline V and J ends were trimmed by 1 base and 4 bases, with 11 bases remaining between them. This CDR3 region has 14 residues. This chain's CDR3 is CASSQGLGVYEQYF. The DNA of the CDR3 is TGCGCCAGCAGCCAAGGGCTAGGGGTTTACGAGCAGTACTTC.